What follows are 5 T cell receptor beta chains derived from one specimen sequenced in a study of blood T cell repertoires in COVID-19. The data were produced by immunoSEQ multiplex PCR, yet TCRdb's version contains in-frame clones alone and is incomplete. Of about 40,000 clones listed, around three quarters are singletons. The sample taken for sequencing was peripheral blood. The receptors here all came from a man aged 80 or over with acute or convalescent COVID-19.

The chain links TRBV5-4 to TRBJ1-3; 8 nucleotides agree with TRBD1. The V gene end was trimmed by 6 bases and the J gene end by 4 bases; junction bases not matched to a gene: 3. The CDR3 runs to 13 residues. CDR1 SGHNT and CDR2 YYREEE come from the germline V gene (reference sequence). CDR3 in DNA: TGTGCCAGCACCAGGGACAGGGGAAACACCATATATTTT. This encodes CASTRDRGNTIYF.

The V call is TRBV5-8, the J call TRBJ1-1, with 8 bases that match TRBD1. CDR1 and CDR2 (germline): SGHTS, YDEGEE. CDR3 length equals 14 residues. Unmatched junction bases numbered 2, after V lost 4 bases and J lost 0 bases. CDR3 nucleotides: TGTGCCAGCAGCCCGACAGGGGTGAACACTGAAGCTTTCTTT. This encodes CASSPTGVNTEAFF.

This sequence joins TRBV28 and TRBJ2-7; possibly TRBD2 for D (6 bases). Trimming left V 3 bases short and J 0 bases short, with 12 bases between. The CDR3 extends over 15 amino acids. Germline CDR1 MDHEN, CDR2 SYDVKM. CDR3 coding DNA: TGTGCCAGCAGTTTGTCCGGGACTTTCTCCTACGAGCAGTACTTC. It encodes CASSLSGTFSYEQYF.

This clone was found a few times. In DNA, the CDR3 is TGTGCCAGCAGCCGGGGGTGGAACACCGGGGAGCTGTTTTTT. Amino acid sequence: CASSRGWNTGELFF. This chain links TRBV11-2 with TRBJ2-2, with a weak D call TRBD2 (6 bases). The CDR3 sequence is 14 residues long. V was cut by 5 bases and J by 1 base, with 8 bases left in between. Germline loops: CDR1 SGHAT, CDR2 FQNNGV. Drawing the rest from reference TRBV11-2 and TRBJ2-2, the complete variable domain is EAGVAQSPRYKIIEKRQSVAFWCNPISGHATLYWYQQILGQGPKLLIQFQNNGVVDDSQLPKDRFSAERLKGVDSTLKIQPAKLEDSAVYLCASSRGWNTGELFFGEGSRLTVL.

The V call is TRBV7-2, the J call TRBJ2-5, with D tentatively TRBD2 (5 bases). CDR1 and CDR2 from the germline V gene are SGHTA and FQGNSA. V dropped 4 bases and J dropped 5 bases, with 8 bases sitting between them. The CDR3 has 12 amino acids. CDR3 in amino acids: CASSSGYETQYF. The CDR3, as DNA: TGTGCCAGCAGCTCGGGATACGAGACCCAGTACTTC.